The source of this TCR beta chain is a study of blood T cell repertoires in COVID-19. Germline trimming cut 6 bases from V and 6 bases from J; bases unmatched to any gene: 11. Germline V gene lookup returns CDR1 SQVTM and CDR2 ANQGSEA. CDR3 length equals 14 residues. Here immunoSEQ multiplex PCR was the method, and the copy in TCRdb shows in-frame clones only, minus some. The table shows more than 90,000 clones, with around 88% occurring only once. This chain connects TRBV29-1 to TRBJ2-1; TRBD2 aligns across 7 bases. The sequenced material came from peripheral blood. The sequence derives from a woman aged 55-69 years with COVID-19, enrolled during active disease. CDR3 protein: CSVPRAGTSNEQFF. For the CDR3, the DNA is TGCAGCGTCCCAAGAGCGGGGACGAGCAATGAGCAGTTCTTC.